This T cell receptor (beta chain) derives from a study of CD8 T cells in ankylosing spondylitis. Overall study findings and caveats: Relatively rare in peripheral blood, disease-linked clones were also CD8+. Significant enrichment of disease-linked clones was reportedly seen in matched ankylosing spondylitis synovial fluid. The study identified a TCR beta motif of several highly homologous variants that appeared characteristic of ankylosing spondylitis blood. Past research had described some motif variants in reactive arthritis synovial fluid and blood.

Preparation of TCR beta libraries was done by quantitative 5'-RACE with molecular barcodes. Using its own MiXCR run on the 5' RACE reads, TCRdb lists one record per CDR3 protein. The sample shows hundreds of thousands of distinct CDR3 sequences, 10% to 15% of them seen only once. Points on this clonotype: The antigen is unknown.

The CDR3 spans 15 residues. Germline CDR1 SGHNT, CDR2 YYREEE (reference sequence). V shed 4 bases and J 3 bases; nucleotides not matched to a gene: 3. The sequencing input was blood, either unsorted or a sorted T cell fraction (not recorded which). This chain links TRBV5-4 with TRBJ1-6; 8 bases line up with TRBD1. This clonotype was sampled from a male donor with ankylosing spondylitis. CDR3 nucleotides: TGTGCCAGCAGCCCCGGACAGGGCTATAATTCACCCCTCCACTTT. It codes for CASSPGQGYNSPLHF.